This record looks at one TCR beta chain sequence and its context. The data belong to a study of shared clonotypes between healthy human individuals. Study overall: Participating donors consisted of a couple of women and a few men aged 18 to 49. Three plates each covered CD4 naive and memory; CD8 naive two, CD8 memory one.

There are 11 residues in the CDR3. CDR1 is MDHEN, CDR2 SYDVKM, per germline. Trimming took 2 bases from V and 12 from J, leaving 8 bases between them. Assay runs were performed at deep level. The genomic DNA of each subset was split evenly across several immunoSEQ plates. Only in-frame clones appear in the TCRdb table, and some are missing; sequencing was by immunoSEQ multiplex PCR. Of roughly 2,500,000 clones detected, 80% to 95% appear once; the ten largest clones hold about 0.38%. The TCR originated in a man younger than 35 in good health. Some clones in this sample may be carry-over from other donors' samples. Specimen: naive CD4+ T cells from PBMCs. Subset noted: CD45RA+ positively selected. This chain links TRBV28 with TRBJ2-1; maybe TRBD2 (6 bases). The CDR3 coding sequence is TGTGCCAGCAGTTTAGGGACTCGGCAGTTCTTC. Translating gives CASSLGTRQFF.